This T cell receptor beta chain is drawn from a study of blood T cell repertoires in COVID-19. At the level of the study: T cells, B-cell-depleted T cells, or PBMCs provided the cDNA or gDNA that served as material.

It was during active infection that Seattle patients were enrolled and then longitudinally followed. This CDR3 is built from 14 residues. V gave up 3 bases and J gave up 1 base, with 10 bases separating them. Per germline, CDR1 MRHNA and CDR2 SNTAGT. In the original analysis: Estimation of nucleated cell counts was performed using reference gene primer amplification. The repertoire was sequenced with immunoSEQ multiplex PCR; TCRdb's copy has only in-frame clones and lacks some. The DNA gave D and trimming, while V, J and clone size come from that table. The sample yields approximately 160,000 clones, around nine tenths seen once.

The gene calls are TRBV6-4 and TRBJ2-7, with D perhaps matching TRBD1 (5 bases). The material sequenced was peripheral blood. This clonotype originated in a man in his sixties with COVID-19, enrolled during active disease. CDR3 nucleotide sequence: TGTGCCAGCAGTGAGAACAGGTTGTCCTACGAGCAGTACTTC. Its translation is CASSENRLSYEQYF.